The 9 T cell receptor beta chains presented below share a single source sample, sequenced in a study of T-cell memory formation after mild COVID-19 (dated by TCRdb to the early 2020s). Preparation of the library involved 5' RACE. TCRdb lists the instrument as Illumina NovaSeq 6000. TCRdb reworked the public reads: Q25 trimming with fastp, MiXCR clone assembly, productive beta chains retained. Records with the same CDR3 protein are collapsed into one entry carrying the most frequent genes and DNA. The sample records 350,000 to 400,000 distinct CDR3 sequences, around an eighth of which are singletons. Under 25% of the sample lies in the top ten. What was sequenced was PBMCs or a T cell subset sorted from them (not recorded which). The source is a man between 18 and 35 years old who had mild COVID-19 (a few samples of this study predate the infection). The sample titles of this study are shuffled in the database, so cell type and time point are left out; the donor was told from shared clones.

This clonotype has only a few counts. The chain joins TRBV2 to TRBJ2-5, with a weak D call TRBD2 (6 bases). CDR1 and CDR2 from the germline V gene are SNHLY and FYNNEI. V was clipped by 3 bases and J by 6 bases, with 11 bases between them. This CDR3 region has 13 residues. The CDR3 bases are TGTGCCAGCAGTGACTACCGGGGGAAGACCCAGTACTTC. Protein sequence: CASSDYRGKTQYF.

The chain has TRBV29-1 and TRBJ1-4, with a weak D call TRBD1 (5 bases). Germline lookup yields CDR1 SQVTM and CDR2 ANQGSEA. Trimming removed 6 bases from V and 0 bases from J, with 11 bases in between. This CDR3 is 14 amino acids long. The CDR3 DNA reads TGCAGCGTCTTGACAGACCCAACTAATGAAAAACTGTTTTTT. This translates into CSVLTDPTNEKLFF.

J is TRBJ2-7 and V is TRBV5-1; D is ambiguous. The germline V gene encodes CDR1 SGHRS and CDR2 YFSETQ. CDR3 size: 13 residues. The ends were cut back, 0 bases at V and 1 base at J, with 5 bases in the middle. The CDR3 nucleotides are TGCGCCAGCAGCTTGGACGGGTCCTACGAGCAGTACGTC. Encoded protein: CASSLDGSYEQYV.

The chain's CDR3 is CATRDRGRGDEQYF. In nucleotides, the CDR3 is TGTGCCACCAGGGACAGGGGGCGCGGAGACGAGCAGTACTTC. The rearrangement joins TRBV6-1 to TRBJ2-7, with 12 bases fitting TRBD1. Germline CDR1 MNHNS, CDR2 SASEGT. Trimming removed 10 bases from V and 5 bases from J; junction bases left unmatched: 9. The CDR3 sequence is 14 residues long.

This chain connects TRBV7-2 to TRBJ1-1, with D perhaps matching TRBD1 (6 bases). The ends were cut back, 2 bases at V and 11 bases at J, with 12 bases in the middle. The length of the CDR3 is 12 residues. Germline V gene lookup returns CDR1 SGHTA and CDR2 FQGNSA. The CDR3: CASSLQQGSAFF. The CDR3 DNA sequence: TGTGCCAGCAGCTTACAGCAGGGGAGTGCTTTCTTT. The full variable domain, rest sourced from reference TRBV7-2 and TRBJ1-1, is GAGVSQSPSNKVTEKGKDVELRCDPISGHTALYWYRQSLGQGLEFLIYFQGNSAPDKSGLPSDRFSAERTGGSVSTLTIQRTQQEDSAVYLCASSLQQGSAFFGQGTRLTVV.

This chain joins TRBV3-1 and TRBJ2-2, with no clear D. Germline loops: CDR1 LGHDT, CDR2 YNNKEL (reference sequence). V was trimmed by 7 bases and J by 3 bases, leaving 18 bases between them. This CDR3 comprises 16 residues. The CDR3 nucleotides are TGTGCCAGCACCCCCAGTAAAACAGCCGACACCGGGGAGCTGTTTTTT. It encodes CASTPSKTADTGELFF.

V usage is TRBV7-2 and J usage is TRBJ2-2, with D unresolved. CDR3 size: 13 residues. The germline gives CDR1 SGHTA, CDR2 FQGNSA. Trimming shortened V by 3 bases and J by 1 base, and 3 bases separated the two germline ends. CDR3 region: CASSFMNTGELFF. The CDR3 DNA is TGTGCCAGCAGCTTTATGAACACCGGGGAGCTGTTTTTT.

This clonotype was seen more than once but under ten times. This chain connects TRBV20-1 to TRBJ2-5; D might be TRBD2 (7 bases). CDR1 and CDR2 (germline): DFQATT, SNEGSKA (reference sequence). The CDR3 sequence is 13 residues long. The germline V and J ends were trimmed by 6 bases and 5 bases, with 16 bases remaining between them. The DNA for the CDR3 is TGCAGTGCCGCACGGGGGCGGGAGGAGACCCAGTACTTC. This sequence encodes CSAARGREETQYF.

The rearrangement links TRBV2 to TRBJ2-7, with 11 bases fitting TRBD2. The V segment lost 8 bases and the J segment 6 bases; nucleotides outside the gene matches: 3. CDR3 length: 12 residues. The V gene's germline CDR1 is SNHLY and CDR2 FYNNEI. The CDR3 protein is CASVLAGVEQYF. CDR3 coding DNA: TGTGCCAGCGTACTAGCGGGGGTCGAGCAGTACTTC.